This entry lists 3 T cell receptor beta chains sequenced from one sample in a study of blood T cells in healthy people across ages. PCR was performed a second time for about 6 to 11 cycles using a sample-barcoded 5' primer and a J-beta primer mix. One entry per CDR3 protein, called by TCRdb with MiXCR from the 5' RACE reads. This table holds approximately 810,000 distinct CDR3 sequences, about 28% found once. Source material: blood. The receptors derive from a woman of 80 years or more in good health.

The rearrangement joins TRBV10-1 to TRBJ1-1; D gene unclear. The CDR3 has 13 residues. The V end lost 6 bases, the J end lost 0 bases, and 8 bases lay between the germline ends. Per germline, CDR1 WNHNN and CDR2 SYGVQD (reference sequence). The CDR3 spells CASSDQMNTEAFF. CDR3 in DNA: TGCGCCAGCAGCGATCAGATGAACACTGAAGCTTTCTTT.

This clonotype was seen ten or more times. The CDR3 spells CASSYSGAPRETQYF. CDR3 DNA sequence: TGTGCCAGCAGTTACTCGGGGGCACCGCGGGAGACCCAGTACTTC. The J gene is TRBJ2-5, the V gene TRBV6-2 or TRBV6-3, with TRBD1 as a possible D gene (6 bases). V lost 0 bases to trimming and J lost 5 bases, with 13 bases between them. The CDR3 is made up of 15 amino acids. Germline values: CDR1 MNHEY, CDR2 SVGEGT.

Ten or more counts support this clonotype. CDR3 sequence (DNA): TGTGCCAGCAGTTGGGGAGATGCAACTAATGAAAAACTGTTTTTT. Its protein product is CASSWGDATNEKLFF. The chain couples TRBV6-2 or TRBV6-3 to TRBJ1-4; D gene unclear. This CDR3 has 15 amino acids. V lost 4 bases, J lost 0 bases, and 9 bases lay in between. In germline, CDR1 is MNHEY, CDR2 SVGEGT.